The clone carrying this TCR beta chain was seen a handful of times. The antigen is undetermined. TCRdb used MiXCR to reprocess the 5' RACE reads, holding one entry per CDR3 protein. The table includes about 230,000 distinct CDR3 sequences, less than 7.5% detected once. The data belong to a study of T cells after yellow fever vaccination. Background on the study: For low cell numbers, libraries were made with SMART-Seq v4 Ultra Low Input. Study-level points and caveats: Across the CD4 and CD8 compartments, a small share of clonotypes was present in both. Most clones from primary vaccination were detected again post-booster (about 95% CD4, about 88% CD8).

The source was CD4+ T cells sorted from PBMCs, collected on the day of the yellow fever booster vaccination. This sequence was found in a man in his thirties or forties who received the YFV17D yellow fever vaccine.

CDR3 region: CASSFRAGVDEQFF. CDR3 DNA sequence: TGTGCCAGCAGCTTTCGAGCTGGAGTCGATGAGCAGTTCTTC. The rearrangement links TRBV7-3 to TRBJ2-1; no clear D gene. The CDR3 is 14 amino acids. Germline values: CDR1 SGHTA, CDR2 FQGTGA. V was pared by 3 bases and J by 8 bases, with 14 bases between.